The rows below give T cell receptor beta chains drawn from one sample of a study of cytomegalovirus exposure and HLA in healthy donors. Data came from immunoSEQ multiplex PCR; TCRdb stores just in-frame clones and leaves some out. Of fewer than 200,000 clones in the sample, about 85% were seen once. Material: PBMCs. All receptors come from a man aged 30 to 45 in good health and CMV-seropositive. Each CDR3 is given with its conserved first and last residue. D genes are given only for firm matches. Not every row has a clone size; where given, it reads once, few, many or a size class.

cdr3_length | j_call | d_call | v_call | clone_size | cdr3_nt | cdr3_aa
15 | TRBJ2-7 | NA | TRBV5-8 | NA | TGTGCCAGCAGCAACAGGGTACGGAGGTCGAGGGAGCAGTACTTC | CASSNRVRRSREQYF
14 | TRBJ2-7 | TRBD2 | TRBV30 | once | TGTGCCTTGTTGACTAGCGGGAGGATTAACGAGCAGTACTTC | CALLTSGRINEQYF
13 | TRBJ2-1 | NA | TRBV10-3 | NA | TGTGCCATCAGTGAGGGGGCTGGCGGTGAGCAGTTCTTC | CAISEGAGGEQFF
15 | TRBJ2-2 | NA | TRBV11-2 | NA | TGTGCCAGCAGCCCAGACGGGGTCTGGACCGGGGAGCTGTTTTTT | CASSPDGVWTGELFF
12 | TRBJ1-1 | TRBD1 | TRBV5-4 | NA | TGTGCCAGCAGGGGACAGGGGACCGAAGCTTTCTTT | CASRGQGTEAFF
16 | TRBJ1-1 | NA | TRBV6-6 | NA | TGTGCCAGCAGTTACTCAGCGGGGGGGGATGTCACTGAAGCTTTCTTT | CASSYSAGGDVTEAFF
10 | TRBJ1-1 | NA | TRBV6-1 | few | TGTGCCAGCAAGGGGATAGAAGCTTTCTTT | CASKGIEAFF
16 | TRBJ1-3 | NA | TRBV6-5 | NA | TGTGCCAGCAGTTACTCGATTCCCAGCTCTGGAAACACCATATATTTT | CASSYSIPSSGNTIYF
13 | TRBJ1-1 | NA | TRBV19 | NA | TGTGCCAGTAGTACGGCGGTGAACACTGAAGCTTTCTTT | CASSTAVNTEAFF
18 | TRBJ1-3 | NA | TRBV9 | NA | TGTGCCAGCAGCCCAGAACCGGGACACGGCTGGTCTGGAAACACCATATATTTT | CASSPEPGHGWSGNTIYF
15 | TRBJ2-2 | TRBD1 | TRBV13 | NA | TGTGCCAGCAGCCGACGGGACAGGTATACCGGGGAGCTGTTTTTT | CASSRRDRYTGELFF
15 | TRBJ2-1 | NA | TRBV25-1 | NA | TGTGCCAGCAGTGAATATGGGGGGTCCCACAATGAGCAGTTCTTC | CASSEYGGSHNEQFF
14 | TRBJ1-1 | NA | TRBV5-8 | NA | TGTGCCAGCAGCTTGGAGGTCAGGGCTTTGGAAGCTTTCTTT | CASSLEVRALEAFF
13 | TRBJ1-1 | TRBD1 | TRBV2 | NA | TGTGCCAGCAGTGGGGACAGGAACACTGAAGCTTTCTTT | CASSGDRNTEAFF
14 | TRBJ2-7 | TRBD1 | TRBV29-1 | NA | TGCAGCGTTGCCGAGACAGGGAGATCCTACGAGCAGTACTTC | CSVAETGRSYEQYF
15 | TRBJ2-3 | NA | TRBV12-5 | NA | TGTGCTAGTGGTTTGCAGGGTTTGAGCACAGATACGCAGTATTTT | CASGLQGLSTDTQYF
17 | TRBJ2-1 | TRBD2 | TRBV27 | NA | TGTGCCAGCAGTTTCTGGGGACGGGACTACCGAGACAATGAGCAGTTCTTC | CASSFWGRDYRDNEQFF
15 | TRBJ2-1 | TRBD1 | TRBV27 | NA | TGTGCCAGCAGTTCCCGGGACAGGGGATATTATGAGCAGTTCTTC | CASSSRDRGYYEQFF
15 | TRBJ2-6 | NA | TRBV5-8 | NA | TGTGCCAGCAGCTTGAGGGGAACTGGGGCCAACGTCCTGACTTTC | CASSLRGTGANVLTF
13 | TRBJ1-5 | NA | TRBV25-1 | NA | TGTGCCAGCAGTCACCAGAGCAATCAGCCCCAGCATTTT | CASSHQSNQPQHF
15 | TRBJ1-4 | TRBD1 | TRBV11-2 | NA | TGTGCCAGCAGCCCTGGACAGGTTTCGGGTGAAAAACTGTTTTTT | CASSPGQVSGEKLFF
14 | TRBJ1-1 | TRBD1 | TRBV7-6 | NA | TGTGCCAGCAGCCACCTGACAGGGGAAACTGAAGCTTTCTTT | CASSHLTGETEAFF
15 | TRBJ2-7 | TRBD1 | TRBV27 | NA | TGTGCCAGCAGTTCCGCCGGGACAGGCTCCTACGAGCAGTACTTC | CASSSAGTGSYEQYF
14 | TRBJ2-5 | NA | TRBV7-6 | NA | TGTGCCAGCAGCAGACCCGGGATGGTAGAGACCCAGTACTTC | CASSRPGMVETQYF
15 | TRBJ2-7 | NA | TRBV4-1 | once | TGCGCCAGCAGCCAAGTCGCTCATAGCTCCTACGAGCAGTACTTC | CASSQVAHSSYEQYF
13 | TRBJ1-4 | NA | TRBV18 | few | TGTGCCAGCTCACCGGGGAGAGATGAAAAACTGTTTTTT | CASSPGRDEKLFF
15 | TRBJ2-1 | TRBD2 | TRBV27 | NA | TGTGCCAGCAGTTTATTTGTGGGAGGGCCCTATGAGCAGTTCTTC | CASSLFVGGPYEQFF
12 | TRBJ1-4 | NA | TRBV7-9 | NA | TGTTCCAGCAGCCGAGGAGGGGAAAAACTGTTTTTT | CSSSRGGEKLFF
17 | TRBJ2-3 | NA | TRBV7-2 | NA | TGTGCCAGCAGCTTAGAAGTCTTTTTAGCTAGCACAGATACGCAGTATTTT | CASSLEVFLASTDTQYF
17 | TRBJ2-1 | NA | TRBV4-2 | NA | TGTGCCAGCAGCCAAAGGCTGGCGGTGAGCTCCTACAATGAGCAGTTCTTC | CASSQRLAVSSYNEQFF
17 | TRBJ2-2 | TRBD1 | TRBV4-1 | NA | TGCGCCAGCAGCTTAGGGGGCGGAAGGGGGAACACCGGGGAGCTGTTTTTT | CASSLGGGRGNTGELFF
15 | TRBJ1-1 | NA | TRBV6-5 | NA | TGTGCCAGCAGTGCACCCTCAAAGGGAGCTACTGAAGCTTTCTTT | CASSAPSKGATEAFF
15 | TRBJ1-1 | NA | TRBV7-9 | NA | TGTGCCAGCAGCTTAGTGCGGAACTCCAACACTGAAGCTTTCTTT | CASSLVRNSNTEAFF
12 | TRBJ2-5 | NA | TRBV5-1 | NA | TGCGCCAGCAGCTCTCAGGGGGAGACCCAGTACTTC | CASSSQGETQYF
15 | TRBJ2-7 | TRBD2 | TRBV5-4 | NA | TGTGCCAGCAGCTTGGCTTCTAGCGGGAGAGGCGAGCAGTACTTC | CASSLASSGRGEQYF
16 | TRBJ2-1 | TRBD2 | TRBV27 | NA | TGTGCCAGCAGTCCTACTAGCGGTAGCTCCTACAATGAGCAGTTCTTC | CASSPTSGSSYNEQFF
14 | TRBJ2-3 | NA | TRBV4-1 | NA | TGCGCCAGCAGCCAAGGGGCAGGCCTCCCCACGCAGTATTTT | CASSQGAGLPTQYF
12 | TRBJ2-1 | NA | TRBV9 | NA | TGTGCCAGCAGCTTTCGAGACAATGAGCAGTTCTTC | CASSFRDNEQFF
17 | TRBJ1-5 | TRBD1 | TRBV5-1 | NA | TGCGCCAGCAGCCCCGGACAGGGGGTAGGTGGCAATCAGCCCCAGCATTTT | CASSPGQGVGGNQPQHF
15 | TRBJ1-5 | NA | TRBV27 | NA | TGTGCCAGCACCCCCGACCCAGGCGGCAATCAGCCCCAGCATTTT | CASTPDPGGNQPQHF
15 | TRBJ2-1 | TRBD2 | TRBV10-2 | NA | TGCGCCAGCAGGCCTTCTGGGAGGGGCTACAATGAGCAGTTCTTC | CASRPSGRGYNEQFF
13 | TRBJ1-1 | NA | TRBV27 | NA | TGTGCCAGCAGTTTCGGGATGAACACTGAAGCTTTCTTT | CASSFGMNTEAFF
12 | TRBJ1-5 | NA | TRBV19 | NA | TGTGCCAGTAATTCGCGGGGTCAGCCCCAGCATTTT | CASNSRGQPQHF
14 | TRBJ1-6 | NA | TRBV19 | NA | TGTGCCAGTAGTCCGGGGACTTATAATTCACCCCTCCACTTT | CASSPGTYNSPLHF
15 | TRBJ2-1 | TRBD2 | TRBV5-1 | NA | TGCGCCAGCAGCCCGACTAGCCCCTGGGATTATGAGCAGTTCTTC | CASSPTSPWDYEQFF
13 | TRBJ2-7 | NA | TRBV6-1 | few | TGTGCCAGCAGTGGACAGAGCTCCTACGAGCAGTACTTC | CASSGQSSYEQYF
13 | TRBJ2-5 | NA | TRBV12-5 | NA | TGTGCTAGTGGTTTGTTTTTGAGGGAGACCCAGTACTTC | CASGLFLRETQYF
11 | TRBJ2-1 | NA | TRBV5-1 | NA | TGCGCCAGCAGCTTGGCCGATGAGCAGTTCTTC | CASSLADEQFF
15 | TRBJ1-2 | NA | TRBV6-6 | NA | TGTGCCAGCAGTTACGGGGACACCGTGAGCTATGGCTACACCTTC | CASSYGDTVSYGYTF
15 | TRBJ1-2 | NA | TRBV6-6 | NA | TGTGCCAGCATCACGGGGGGTTTCTCTAACTATGGCTACACCTTC | CASITGGFSNYGYTF
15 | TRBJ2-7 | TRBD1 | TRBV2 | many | TGTGCCAGCAGTCTGACAGGGTCTAGCTCCTACGAGCAGTACTTC | CASSLTGSSSYEQYF
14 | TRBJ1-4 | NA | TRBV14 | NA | TGTGCCAGCAGCCAATCCCTGGGGGCTGAAAAACTGTTTTTT | CASSQSLGAEKLFF